Presented here are 23 T cell receptor beta chains from one specimen sequenced in a study of OX40 agonist ivuxolimab in advanced cancers. The data were produced by immunoSEQ multiplex PCR, yet TCRdb's version contains in-frame clones alone and is incomplete. The sample gives 60,000 to 70,000 clones, roughly 87% of which show up once; around 2.5% is in the top ten. The input for sequencing was CD4+ or CD8+ T cells sorted from blood, taken in a trial of the OX40 agonist ivuxolimab. The receptors derive from an adult with an advanced solid tumor such as melanoma, head and neck, liver or kidney cancer.

CDR3 bases: TGTGCCAGCAGCTTAGACACGGCTGGCTACACCTTC. This codes for CASSLDTAGYTF. This chain joins TRBV7-2 and TRBJ1-2; no definite D call. V was pared by 1 base and J by 7 bases, with 7 bases between. The CDR3 extends over 12 amino acids. Germline V gene data show CDR1 as SGHTA and CDR2 as FQGNSA. Complete variable domain (other parts from reference TRBV7-2 and TRBJ1-2): GAGVSQSPSNKVTEKGKDVELRCDPISGHTALYWYRQSLGQGLEFLIYFQGNSAPDKSGLPSDRFSAERTGGSVSTLTIQRTQQEDSAVYLCASSLDTAGYTFGSGTRLTVV.

The chain couples TRBV29-1 to TRBJ2-2, with D unresolved. Germline CDR1 is SQVTM and CDR2 is ANQGSEA. V was pared by 4 bases and J by 1 base, with 4 bases between. The CDR3 is 12 residues long. As DNA, the CDR3 is TGCAGCGTTGGGTGGAACACCGGGGAGCTGTTTTTT. Protein sequence: CSVGWNTGELFF.

The genes are TRBV11-3 and TRBJ2-7; D tentatively reads TRBD1 or TRBD2 (5 bases each). V gave up 2 bases and J gave up 2 bases, with 16 bases separating them. CDR1 is SGHNT, CDR2 YENEEA, per germline. The CDR3 contains 16 residues. The CDR3 region has the DNA TGTGCCAGCAGCTTAAACTTTCAGGGAGTGGCCTACGAGCAGTACTTC. It translates to CASSLNFQGVAYEQYF.

The rearrangement joins TRBV2 to TRBJ1-1, with D perhaps TRBD1 (6 bases). Germline CDR1 is SNHLY and CDR2 is FYNNEI. The V gene lost 6 bases and the J gene lost 4 bases, with 18 bases spanning the gap. This CDR3 is 15 amino acids long. The CDR3 here is CASSPIVQGFTEAFF. CDR3 nucleotide sequence: TGTGCCAGCAGCCCGATTGTACAGGGTTTCACTGAAGCTTTCTTT.

This chain joins TRBV5-8 and TRBJ1-2; 7 nucleotides agree with TRBD1. Germline V gene data show CDR1 as SGHTS and CDR2 as YDEGEE. The trim removed 6 bases at V and 1 base at J, leaving 18 bases unmatched. This CDR3 has 18 residues. CDR3 nucleotide sequence: TGTGCCAGCACAAAACGGACAGGACCAATCCAAAATAACTATGGCTACACCTTC. It specifies CASTKRTGPIQNNYGYTF.

The chain links TRBV6-1 to TRBJ2-3; no clear D. V lost 0 bases, J lost 2 bases, and 15 bases lay in between. Germline V CDR1 and CDR2: MNHNS, SASEGT. The length of the CDR3 is 17 residues. The CDR3 sequence is CASSEARYSTSTDTQYF. Written as DNA, the CDR3 is TGTGCCAGCAGTGAAGCGCGGTATTCCACTTCCACAGATACGCAGTATTTT.

The V call is TRBV5-4, the J call TRBJ2-4; 12 positions match TRBD2. CDR3 length: 16 amino acids. Germline V gene data show CDR1 as SGHNT and CDR2 as YYREEE (reference sequence). V lost 4 bases, J lost 6 bases, and 8 bases stayed unmatched. CDR3: CASSPGTSGPSNIQYF. The CDR3 DNA follows: TGTGCCAGCAGCCCAGGGACTAGCGGGCCTTCAAACATTCAGTACTTC. The variable domain in full, with the rest retrieved from reference TRBV5-4 and TRBJ2-4, is ETGVTQSPTHLIKTRGQQVTLRCSSQSGHNTVSWYQQALGQGPQFIFQYYREEENGRGNFPPRFSGLQFPNYSSELNVNALELDDSALYLCASSPGTSGPSNIQYFGAGTRLSVL.

The CDR3 DNA is TGTGCCAGCATACTGGGGTTTAATCAGCCCCAGCATTTT. Amino acid sequence: CASILGFNQPQHF. J is TRBJ1-5 and V is TRBV7-9; D is uncertain. The CDR3 extends over 13 amino acids. The V gene lost 7 bases and the J gene lost 4 bases, with 11 bases spanning the gap. The germline CDR1 and CDR2 sequences are SEHNR and FQNEAQ (reference sequence).

The genes are TRBV15 and TRBJ2-1; 8 nucleotides line up with TRBD2. In germline, CDR1 is LNHNV, CDR2 YYDKDF (reference sequence). V was pared by 8 bases and J by 4 bases, with 10 bases of the junction left unmatched. The CDR3 runs 15 residues. The CDR3 bases are TGTGCCACCTCCATTCGGGCTAGCGGGTACAATGAGCAGTTCTTC. Its protein is CATSIRASGYNEQFF. Combining the CDR3 with reference TRBV15 and TRBJ2-1 gives the whole variable domain DAMVIQNPRYQVTQFGKPVTLSCSQTLNHNVMYWYQQKSSQAPKLLFHYYDKDFNNEADTPDNFQSRRPNTSFCFLDIRSPGLGDTAMYLCATSIRASGYNEQFFGPGTRLTVL.

The chain employs TRBV18 and TRBJ2-7; TRBD1 might be the D (6 bases). The CDR3 runs to 14 residues. Trimming pared 2 bases from V and 2 bases from J, leaving 10 bases between. From germline, CDR1 is KGHSH and CDR2 LQKENI. The CDR3 sequence is CASSPGGWPYEQYF. The CDR3 DNA sequence: TGTGCCAGCTCACCAGGGGGCTGGCCCTACGAGCAGTACTTC.

The genes are TRBV6-5 and TRBJ1-2, with D unresolved. The V gene lost 4 bases and the J gene lost 3 bases, with 15 bases spanning the gap. Germline CDR1 MNHEY, CDR2 SVGAGI. The CDR3 has 15 amino acids. The CDR3 region has the DNA TGTGCCAGCAGTTGGTCGACTAGGACGGACTATGGCTACACCTTC. Protein sequence: CASSWSTRTDYGYTF.

The gene calls are TRBV7-9 and TRBJ1-3, with no clear D. Germline lookup yields CDR1 SEHNR and CDR2 FQNEAQ (reference sequence). Trimming stripped 3 bases from V and 0 bases from J, with 9 bases between. The CDR3 length is 15 residues. The CDR3 DNA reads TGTGCCAGCAGCTTCGGGGATAGCTCTGGAAACACCATATATTTT. Encoded protein: CASSFGDSSGNTIYF.

The rearrangement links TRBV25-1 to TRBJ2-5; no clear D gene. The CDR3 is 17 amino acids. Germline CDR1 reads MGHDK; CDR2 reads SYGVNS. V gave up 1 base and J gave up 5 bases, with 20 bases separating them. CDR3 DNA: TGTGCCAGCAGTGAATTCTCTGCGGTCCCAAATGCGGAGACCCAGTACTTC. Its translation: CASSEFSAVPNAETQYF. The full variable domain, its missing parts supplied by reference TRBV25-1 and TRBJ2-5, is EADIYQTPRYLVIGTGKKITLECSQTMGHDKMYWYQQDPGMELHLIHYSYGVNSTEKGDLSSESTVSRIRTEHFPLTLESARPSHTSQYLCASSEFSAVPNAETQYFGPGTRLLVL.

The chain uses TRBV7-9 and TRBJ2-1, with 8 bases matching TRBD2. Germline V gives CDR1 SEHNR, CDR2 FQNEAQ (reference sequence). The CDR3 loop spans 15 amino acids. J gave up 1 base and V 6 bases, and 5 bases lay outside the gene matches. The CDR3 reads CASSPSGRSYNEQFF. The CDR3 nucleotides read TGTGCCAGCAGTCCTAGCGGGCGATCCTACAATGAGCAGTTCTTC.

The chain couples TRBV19 to TRBJ2-3; unclear D gene. The CDR3 contains 12 residues. CDR1 and CDR2 from the germline V gene are LNHDA and SQIVND (reference sequence). With 6 bases removed from V and 5 bases from J, the gap between germline ends came to 9 bases. The CDR3 here is CASRPSGDTQYF. The DNA of the CDR3 is TGTGCCAGTAGACCGTCGGGAGATACGCAGTATTTT.

Only one count was recorded for this clone. The V gene is TRBV6-4, the J gene TRBJ1-3; D may be TRBD1 (5 bases). There are 15 residues in the CDR3. Trimming removed 6 bases at V and 1 base at J, with 13 bases between. In germline, CDR1 is MRHNA, CDR2 SNTAGT. In DNA form, the CDR3 reads TGTGCCAGCAGAAAAAATGGGGGATCTGGAAACACCATATATTTT. The encoded protein is CASRKNGGSGNTIYF.

The rearrangement joins TRBV28 to TRBJ1-3; 7 bases map to TRBD1. Germline V lookup: CDR1 MDHEN, CDR2 SYDVKM. The CDR3 consists of 14 residues. V shed 7 bases and J 4 bases; nucleotides not matched to a gene: 7. DNA for the CDR3: TGTGCCAGCATCGGGACAGTAGGGGGAAACACCATATATTTT. Translated, it gives CASIGTVGGNTIYF.

V gene TRBV6-1 combines with J gene TRBJ2-3; D is perhaps TRBD1 or TRBD2 (5 bases each). Per germline, CDR1 MNHNS and CDR2 SASEGT. CDR3 length: 15 amino acids. V gave up 3 bases and J gave up 4 bases, with 14 bases separating them. CDR3 loop: CASSDQRGGADTQYF. The CDR3 DNA is TGTGCCAGCAGTGATCAGAGGGGTGGTGCAGATACGCAGTATTTT.

This clone was found once. This sequence joins TRBV19 and TRBJ2-5; D uncertain. V was clipped by 4 bases and J by 1 base, with 10 bases between them. Germline CDR1 and CDR2: LNHDA and SQIVND (reference sequence). The CDR3 is 14 residues long. The CDR3 DNA sequence: TGTGCCAGTAGTACCCAGTGGGGCCAAGAGACCCAGTACTTC. Translation: CASSTQWGQETQYF.

This rearrangement joins TRBV7-3 to TRBJ1-2, with 10 bases lining up with TRBD1. The ends lost 5 bases at V and 2 bases at J; junction bases unmatched: 5. CDR1 is SGHTA, CDR2 FQGTGA, per germline. This CDR3 contains 15 residues. The CDR3 DNA is TGTGCCAGCAGCAACCCGGGACAGGGGAACTATGGCTACACCTTC. Translated, it gives CASSNPGQGNYGYTF.

V gene TRBV20-1 combines with J gene TRBJ2-5, with D uncertain. V was shortened by 1 base and J by 3 bases, with 3 bases between the two germline ends. The CDR3 covers 11 residues. Germline values: CDR1 DFQATT, CDR2 SNEGSKA (reference sequence). The CDR3 protein is CSARAEETQYF. The CDR3 nucleotides are TGCAGTGCTAGAGCGGAAGAGACCCAGTACTTC.

The chain recombines TRBV5-1 with TRBJ2-7; 7 bases agree with TRBD2. The CDR3 consists of 13 residues. Germline V CDR1 and CDR2: SGHRS, YFSETQ. The trim removed 6 bases at V and 0 bases at J, leaving 3 bases unmatched. The CDR3 spells CASNRGDSYEQYF. As DNA, the CDR3 is TGCGCCAGCAACCGGGGGGACTCCTACGAGCAGTACTTC.

In the case of this clone: Distinct nucleotide sequences in the sample also encode this CDR3. This chain connects TRBV29-1 to TRBJ2-5, with 7 bases identical to TRBD1. Germline assignment: CDR1 SQVTM and CDR2 ANQGSEA. The trim removed 7 bases at V and 1 base at J, leaving 3 bases unmatched. CDR3 size: 12 residues. The CDR3: CSAGTAQETQYF. The CDR3 nucleotides read TGCAGCGCCGGGACAGCCCAAGAGACCCAGTACTTC.